This paragraph reports one T cell receptor beta chain. Its antigen remains unknown. A process of 5'RACE template switching, which added a universal primer site and UMIs, was used to make TCR cDNA. TCRdb passed the 5' RACE reads through MiXCR, listing each CDR3 protein once. The sample records fewer than 500,000 distinct CDR3 sequences, roughly a sixth being singletons. This CDR3 region has 15 residues. Germline assignment: CDR1 SGHRS and CDR2 YFSETQ. Deletions cut 4 bases from V and 6 bases from J, with 17 bases between. The data stem from a study of T cells after yellow fever vaccination. In the study overall: Low-cell-number fractions underwent preparation using SMART-Seq v4 Ultra Low Input.

Study results and limitations: Subsequent to the booster, the majority of primary-vaccination clones reappeared (around 95% CD4, 88% CD8). Researchers report a weaker secondary response that nonetheless peaked faster, day 5 versus 15.

Sequencing was performed on PBMCs, taken before the yellow fever booster vaccination. V is TRBV5-1 and J is TRBJ2-4, with D unresolved. This clonotype originated in a man younger than 30 who received the YFV17D yellow fever vaccine. The CDR3 protein is CASSDPQFGVNIQYF. CDR3 coding DNA: TGCGCCAGCAGCGATCCCCAATTTGGGGTAAACATTCAGTACTTC.